This TCR beta chain was recovered during a study of control samples from healthy donors and cancer patients. The repertoire was sequenced with immunoSEQ multiplex PCR; TCRdb's copy has only in-frame clones and lacks some. The sample holds 350,000 to 450,000 clones, roughly 90% seen once. Trimming removed 3 bases at V and 2 bases at J, with 13 bases between. Per the germline V gene, CDR1 is MRHNA and CDR2 is SNTAGT. This CDR3 is 15 amino acids long. The source is a middle-aged man with head and neck cancer. The sequencing input was PBMCs. The V call is TRBV6-4, the J call TRBJ1-2; D is possibly TRBD1 (6 bases). The DNA of the CDR3 is TGTGCCAGCAGTGAGGATTGGGGGGCGAACTATGGCTACACCTTC. It is translated as CASSEDWGANYGYTF.